This T cell receptor beta chain emerged from a study of shared clonotypes between healthy human individuals (dated by TCRdb to about 2020). Context from the whole study: A few men and a couple of women, aged 18 to 49 years, made up the cohort. Blood TCR repertoires of about five healthy adults were deeply sequenced to estimate repertoire size and the extent of clonotype sharing between individuals. Per donor, leukapheresis produced somewhere between about 0.94 and 8.9 billion PBMCs. For each donor, CD4 naive and CD4 memory were each given three plates, CD8 naive was given two plates, and CD8 memory was given one plate. Different laboratories and diverse techniques were used to prepare libraries and sequence TCR repertoires, to increase sequencing depth and limit assay-specific biases. Broad study findings and their caveats: Because the study included only a small number of donors, the genetic and exposure-history diversity represented was limited. Based on pairwise subsampling, the degree of clonotype sharing among donors was expected to be affected by sequencing depth. About 5% of naive CD4, 3% to 4% of naive CD8, 2% to 2.5% of memory CD4, and around 0.4% of memory CD8 clonotypes were shared across several donors. Incomplete sequencing was indicated by rarefaction of sorted-subset datasets, despite the large sequencing depth. Larger estimated clonotype richness was generally found for naive subsets than for memory subsets. Compared with non-shared clonotypes, the clonotypes found in all four sorted-subset donors had higher generation probabilities. Sampling was restricted to blood, and TCR repertoires in tissue are likely to differ from TCR repertoires in blood.

Donors were healthy HIV-negative adults with no recently reported acute infections or vaccinations. Every donor was a Caucasian adult living in Nashville, Tennessee, USA. Magnetic negative selection was used to enrich CD4+ T cells, after which naive cells were positively selected on CD45RA and the negative fraction became the memory subset. After blood collection by leukapheresis, PBMCs were isolated using Ficoll-Histopaque density gradient centrifugation and then cryopreserved in the vapor phase of liquid nitrogen. Analytical flow cytometry was used to check the purity and quantity of every magnetically sorted T cell population. Genomic DNA was isolated from each sorted fraction and quantified by UV absorbance on a Nanodrop 2000c. TCR CDR3 regions were amplified from genomic DNA by multiplex PCR using the deep immunoSEQ assay. For each cell subset, the extracted genomic DNA was distributed evenly across all wells of several immunoSEQ 96-well plates, and each plate served as one replicate. For sorted subsets, each replicate PCR was loaded with approximately 190 ng genomic DNA, equivalent to about 30,000 T cell genomes. Purified libraries were measured with a Qubit 3.0 fluorometer, size-checked on a Bioanalyzer 2100, and measured again with the KAPA Library Quantification kit. Every immunoSEQ 96-well plate was sequenced on a separate single-read 150-cycle Illumina NextSeq 550 flow cell. The study's processing was this. Because the immunoSEQ output held only junctional sequences and lacked quality scores, the filtering could not match the filtering applied to full-length reads. Sequences were annotated with PyIR, a Python wrapper for IgBLAST v1.9, and V/J genes and CDR3 were assigned using IMGT germline references. Any read was removed if the V/J assignment was weak (E-value above 1e-6), the CDR3 was missing, or the read contained stop codons, out-of-frame junctions, or ambiguous translated residues. A V3J clonotype was defined by an identical inferred V gene, J gene, and CDR3 amino acid sequence. Percentage overlap between repertoires was calculated by dividing the number of shared unique clonotypes by the size of the smaller repertoire. Three approaches were used to assess repertoire richness: RTK rarefaction, the Chao1 estimator, and Recon v2.1 estimates of unobserved clonotypes. Generation probabilities were computed with OLGA for all TCRbeta clonotypes obtained by the gDNA method from a few donors. Drawn from immuneACCESS, this table holds only the in-frame rearrangements with V and J called that TCRdb kept. Clones are partly lost; checked studies trace under half to an unresolved V gene and leave the rest unexplained. The V and J calls and clone size come from that table; D and trimming were worked out from the DNA. Recorded for this sample are around 550,000 clones; approximately 95% of them occurred a single time. The leading ten clones occupy 0.06% of the sample.

Notes on this clone: What this receptor recognizes is not known. Nothing much larger sits one base from this clone, and base qualities are not available.

Trimming removed 4 bases from V and 3 bases from J; the gene matches leave 11 bases unexplained. Looking up the germline V gene (reference sequence) yields CDR1 LNHDA and CDR2 SQIVND. The CDR3 has 17 amino acids, counting the end cysteine and phenylalanine. Only the CDR3 portion is preserved as DNA: 51 bases, with reading frame beginning at the first base. This sequence uses TRBV19 and TRBJ2-1; a stretch of 8 junction bases matches TRBD2. The TCR comes from a woman aged 30 to 39 in good health. The sequenced material came from naive CD4+ T cells sorted from blood. The cell subset or site label, as the study defines it: CD45RA+ positively selected. The CDR3 sequence is CASSTPGVAGFYNEQFF. The nucleotides read TGTGCCAGTAGTACACCAGGGGTAGCGGGATTCTACAATGAGCAGTTCTTC.